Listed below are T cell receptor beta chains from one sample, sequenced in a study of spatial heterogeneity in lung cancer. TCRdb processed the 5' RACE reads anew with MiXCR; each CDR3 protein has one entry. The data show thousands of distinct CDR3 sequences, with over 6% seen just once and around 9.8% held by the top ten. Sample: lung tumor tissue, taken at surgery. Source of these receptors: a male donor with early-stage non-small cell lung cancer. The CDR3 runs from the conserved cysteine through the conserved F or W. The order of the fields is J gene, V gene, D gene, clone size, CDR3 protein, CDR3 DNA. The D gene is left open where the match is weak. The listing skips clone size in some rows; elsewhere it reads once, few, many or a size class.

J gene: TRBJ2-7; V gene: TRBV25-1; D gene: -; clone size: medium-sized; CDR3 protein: CASSEAGVSYEQYF; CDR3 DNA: TGTGCCAGCAGTGAGGCAGGGGTCTCCTACGAGCAGTACTTC
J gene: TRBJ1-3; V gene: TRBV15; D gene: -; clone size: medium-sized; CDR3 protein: CATSREGVSGNTIYF; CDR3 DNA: TGTGCCACCAGCAGAGAAGGGGTCTCTGGAAACACCATATATTTT
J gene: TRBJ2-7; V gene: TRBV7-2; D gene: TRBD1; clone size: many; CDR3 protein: CASSPGGTGGFYEQYF; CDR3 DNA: TGTGCCAGCAGCCCCGGGGGAACAGGGGGATTCTACGAGCAGTACTTC
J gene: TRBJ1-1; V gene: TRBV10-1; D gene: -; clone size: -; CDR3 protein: CASSDPGALNTEAFF; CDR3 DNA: TGCGCCAGCAGTGACCCAGGGGCCCTGAACACTGAAGCTTTCTTT
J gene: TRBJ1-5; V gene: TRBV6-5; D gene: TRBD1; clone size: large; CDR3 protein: CASSLTGGARNQPQHF; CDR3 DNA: TGTGCCAGCAGTTTAACAGGGGGCGCGAGGAATCAGCCCCAGCATTTT
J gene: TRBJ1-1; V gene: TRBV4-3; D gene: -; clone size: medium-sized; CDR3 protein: CASSQAVRTEAFF; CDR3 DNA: TGCGCCAGCAGCCAAGCGGTAAGGACTGAAGCTTTCTTT
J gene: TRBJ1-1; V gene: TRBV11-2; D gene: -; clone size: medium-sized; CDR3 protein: CASSLTKGGVAFF; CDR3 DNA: TGTGCCAGCAGCTTAACCAAGGGGGGTGTAGCTTTCTTT
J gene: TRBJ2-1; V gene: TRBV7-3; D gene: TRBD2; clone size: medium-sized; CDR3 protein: CASSTLAGHNEQFF; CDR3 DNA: TGTGCCAGCAGCACGCTAGCGGGACACAATGAGCAGTTCTTC
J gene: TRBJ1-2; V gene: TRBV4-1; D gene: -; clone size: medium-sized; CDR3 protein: CASSRGVTNYGYTF; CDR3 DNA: TGCGCCAGCAGCCGCGGAGTTACTAACTATGGCTACACCTTC
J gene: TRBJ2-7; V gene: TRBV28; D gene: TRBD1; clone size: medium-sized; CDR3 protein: CASRLRDRAGEQYF; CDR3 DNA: TGTGCCAGCAGGCTCCGGGACAGGGCCGGGGAGCAGTACTTC
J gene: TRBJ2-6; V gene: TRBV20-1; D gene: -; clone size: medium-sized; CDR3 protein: CSARDRGFPGANVLTF; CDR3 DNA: TGCAGTGCTAGAGATCGGGGGTTTCCTGGGGCCAACGTCCTGACTTTC
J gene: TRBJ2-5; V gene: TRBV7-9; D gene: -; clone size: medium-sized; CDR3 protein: CASTSSGTQETQYF; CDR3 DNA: TGTGCCAGCACCTCCTCCGGGACCCAAGAGACCCAGTACTTC
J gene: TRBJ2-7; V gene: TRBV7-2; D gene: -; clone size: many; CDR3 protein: CASSPWPGSEQYF; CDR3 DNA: TGTGCCAGCAGCCCGTGGCCGGGGAGCGAGCAGTACTTC
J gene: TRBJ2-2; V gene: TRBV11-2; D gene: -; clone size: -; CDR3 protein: CASSPRASGELFF; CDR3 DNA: TGTGCCAGCAGCCCAAGGGCTTCCGGGGAGCTGTTTTTT
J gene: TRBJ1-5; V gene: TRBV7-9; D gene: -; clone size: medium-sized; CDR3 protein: CASSLDGSSGPQHF; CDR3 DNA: TGTGCCAGCAGCTTAGACGGCAGTTCGGGGCCCCAGCATTTT
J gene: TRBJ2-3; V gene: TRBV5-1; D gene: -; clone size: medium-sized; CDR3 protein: CASSLGGYTDTQYF; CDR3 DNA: TGCGCCAGCAGCTTGGGAGGTTACACAGATACGCAGTATTTT
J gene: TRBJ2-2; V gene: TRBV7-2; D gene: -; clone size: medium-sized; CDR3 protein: CASSSFTGELFF; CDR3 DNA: TGTGCCAGCAGCTCATTCACCGGGGAGCTGTTTTTT
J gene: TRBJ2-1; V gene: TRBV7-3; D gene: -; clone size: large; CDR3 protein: CASSLTPRSYNEQFF; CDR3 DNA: TGTGCCAGCAGCTTAACCCCCCGCTCCTACAATGAGCAGTTCTTC
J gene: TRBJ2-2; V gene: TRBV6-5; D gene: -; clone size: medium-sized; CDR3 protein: CASSVMAGELFF; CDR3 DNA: TGTGCCAGCAGCGTAATGGCCGGGGAGCTGTTTTTT
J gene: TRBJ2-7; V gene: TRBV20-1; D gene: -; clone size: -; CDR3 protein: CSARSRQGVYEQYF; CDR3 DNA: TGCAGTGCTAGATCGAGGCAGGGAGTCTACGAGCAGTACTTC
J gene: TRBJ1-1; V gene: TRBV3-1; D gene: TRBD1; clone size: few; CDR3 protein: CASSQDSGGANTEAFF; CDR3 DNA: TGTGCCAGCAGCCAAGATTCAGGGGGCGCAAACACTGAAGCTTTCTTT
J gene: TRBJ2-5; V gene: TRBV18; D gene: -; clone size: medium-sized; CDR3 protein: CASSRPPGSQETQYF; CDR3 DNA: TGTGCCAGCTCACGCCCCCCAGGGTCTCAAGAGACCCAGTACTTC
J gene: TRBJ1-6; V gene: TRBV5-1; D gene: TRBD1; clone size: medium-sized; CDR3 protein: CASRLDGTVYNSPLHF; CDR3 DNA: TGCGCCAGCAGATTGGACGGGACAGTCTATAATTCACCCCTCCACTTT
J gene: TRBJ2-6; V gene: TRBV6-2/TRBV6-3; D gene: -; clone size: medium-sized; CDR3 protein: CASSYIWGRTSPEGANVLTF; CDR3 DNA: TGTGCCAGCAGTTACATCTGGGGACGGACATCACCGGAGGGGGCCAACGTCCTGACTTTC
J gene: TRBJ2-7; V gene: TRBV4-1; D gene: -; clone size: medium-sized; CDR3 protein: CASSQVVERPYEQYF; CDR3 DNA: TGCGCCAGCAGCCAAGTGGTGGAGCGGCCCTACGAGCAGTACTTC
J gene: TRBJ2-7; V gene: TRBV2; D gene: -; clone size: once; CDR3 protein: CASRGPPAEQYF; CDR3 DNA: TGTGCCAGCAGGGGACCTCCCGCCGAGCAGTACTTC
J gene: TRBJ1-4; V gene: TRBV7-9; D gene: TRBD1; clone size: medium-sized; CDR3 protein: CASSPSGTGGHEKLFF; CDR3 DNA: TGTGCCAGCAGCCCTTCCGGGACAGGGGGCCATGAAAAACTGTTTTTT
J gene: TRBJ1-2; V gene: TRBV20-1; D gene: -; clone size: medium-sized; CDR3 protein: CSARESGFGYGYTF; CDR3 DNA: TGCAGTGCTAGAGAATCAGGGTTTGGCTATGGCTACACCTTC
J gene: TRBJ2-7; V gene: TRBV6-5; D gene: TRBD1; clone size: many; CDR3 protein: CASRDYRGSYEQYF; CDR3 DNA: TGTGCCAGCAGGGATTACAGGGGGTCCTACGAGCAGTACTTC
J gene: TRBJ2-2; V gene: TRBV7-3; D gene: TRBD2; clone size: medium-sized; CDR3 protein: CASRLAGGRFTGELFF; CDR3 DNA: TGTGCCAGTCGACTAGCGGGAGGGCGTTTCACCGGGGAGCTGTTTTTT
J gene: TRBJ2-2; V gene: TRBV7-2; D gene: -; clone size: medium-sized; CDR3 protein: CASSPGRITGELFF; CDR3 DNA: TGTGCCAGCAGCCCCGGGAGAATCACCGGGGAGCTGTTTTTT
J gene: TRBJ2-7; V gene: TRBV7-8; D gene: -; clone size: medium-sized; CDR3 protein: CASSLVEGMGQYF; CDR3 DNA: TGTGCCAGCAGCTTAGTTGAAGGGATGGGGCAGTACTTC
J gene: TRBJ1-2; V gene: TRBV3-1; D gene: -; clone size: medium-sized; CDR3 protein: CASSQRSPQGYTF; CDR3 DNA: TGTGCCAGCAGCCAGCGGTCGCCGCAGGGCTACACCTTC
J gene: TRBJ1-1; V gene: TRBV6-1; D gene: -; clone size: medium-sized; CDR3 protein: CASSGIRGTEAFF; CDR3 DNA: TGTGCCAGCAGTGGTATCAGAGGTACTGAAGCTTTCTTT
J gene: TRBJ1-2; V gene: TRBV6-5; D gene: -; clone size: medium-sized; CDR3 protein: CASSRGHLANYGYTF; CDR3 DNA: TGTGCCAGCAGCCGTGGACATCTTGCGAACTATGGCTACACCTTC
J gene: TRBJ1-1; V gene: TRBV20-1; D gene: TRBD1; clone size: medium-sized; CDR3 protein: CSALGTVNTEAFF; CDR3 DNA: TGCAGTGCTCTAGGGACAGTTAACACTGAAGCTTTCTTT
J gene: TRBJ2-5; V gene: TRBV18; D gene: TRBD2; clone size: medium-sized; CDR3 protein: CASSPPSGSETQYF; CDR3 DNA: TGTGCCAGCTCACCACCTAGCGGGTCGGAGACCCAGTACTTC
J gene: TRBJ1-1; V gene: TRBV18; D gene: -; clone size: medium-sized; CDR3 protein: CASSAWGDTEAFF; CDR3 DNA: TGTGCCAGCTCAGCCTGGGGGGACACTGAAGCTTTCTTT
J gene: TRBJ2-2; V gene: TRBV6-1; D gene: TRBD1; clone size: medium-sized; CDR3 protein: CASSEGTGFTGELFF; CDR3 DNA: TGTGCCAGCAGTGAAGGGACAGGGTTCACCGGGGAGCTGTTTTTT
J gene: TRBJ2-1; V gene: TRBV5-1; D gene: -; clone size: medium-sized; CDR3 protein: CASSSDDSSYNEQFF; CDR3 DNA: TGCGCCAGCAGCTCGGACGATAGCTCCTACAATGAGCAGTTCTTC
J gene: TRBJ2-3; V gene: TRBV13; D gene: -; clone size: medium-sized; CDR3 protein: CASSLANLIAGDTQYF; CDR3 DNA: TGTGCCAGCAGCTTAGCCAACTTGATTGCGGGGGATACGCAGTATTTT
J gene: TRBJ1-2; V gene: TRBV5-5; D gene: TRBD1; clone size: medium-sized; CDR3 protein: CASSFGQAAFGYGYTF; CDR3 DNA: TGTGCCAGCAGCTTTGGACAGGCAGCCTTCGGCTATGGCTACACCTTC
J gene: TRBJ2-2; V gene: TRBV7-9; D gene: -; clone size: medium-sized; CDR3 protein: CASSPEHTGELFF; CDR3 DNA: TGTGCCAGCAGCCCCGAACACACCGGGGAGCTGTTTTTT
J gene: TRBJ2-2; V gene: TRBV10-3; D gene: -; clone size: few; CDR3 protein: CAIAAPSGELFF; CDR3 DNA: TGTGCCATCGCGGCGCCCTCCGGGGAGCTGTTTTTT
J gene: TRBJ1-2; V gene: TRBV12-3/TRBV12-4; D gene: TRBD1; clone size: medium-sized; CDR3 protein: CASSLTGQYGYTF; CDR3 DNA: TGTGCCAGCAGTTTGACAGGGCAATACGGCTACACCTTC
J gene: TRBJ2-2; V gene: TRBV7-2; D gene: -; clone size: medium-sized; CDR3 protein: CASSLIGGLNTGELFF; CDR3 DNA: TGTGCCAGCAGCTTAATCGGGGGGCTTAACACCGGGGAGCTGTTTTTT
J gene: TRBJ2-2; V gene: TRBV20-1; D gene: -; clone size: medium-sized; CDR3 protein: CSARDARTGELFF; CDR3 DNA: TGCAGTGCTAGAGATGCCCGGACCGGGGAGCTGTTTTTT
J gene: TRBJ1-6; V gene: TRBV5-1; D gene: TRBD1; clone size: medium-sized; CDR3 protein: CASSSRGTGGNSPLHF; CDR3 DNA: TGCGCCAGCAGCTCGAGGGGGACAGGGGGAAATTCACCCCTCCACTTT
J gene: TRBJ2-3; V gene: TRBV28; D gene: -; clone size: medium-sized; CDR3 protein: CASSQHVDTQYF; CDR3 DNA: TGTGCCAGCAGTCAACATGTAGATACGCAGTATTTT
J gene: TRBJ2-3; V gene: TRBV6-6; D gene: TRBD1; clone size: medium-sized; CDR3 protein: CASSQGALTDTQYF; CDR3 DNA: TGTGCCAGCAGCCAGGGGGCCCTCACAGATACGCAGTATTTT
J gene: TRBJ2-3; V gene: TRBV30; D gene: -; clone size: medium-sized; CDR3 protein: CAWSVKADTQYF; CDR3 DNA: TGTGCCTGGAGTGTAAAGGCAGATACGCAGTATTTT
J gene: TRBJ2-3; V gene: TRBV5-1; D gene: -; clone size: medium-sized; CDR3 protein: CASSGPGADTQYF; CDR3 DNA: TGCGCCAGCAGCGGACCGGGCGCAGATACGCAGTATTTT
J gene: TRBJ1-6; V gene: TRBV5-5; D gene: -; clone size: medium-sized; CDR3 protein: CASSPKGQGTSSYNSPLHF; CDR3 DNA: TGTGCCAGCAGCCCCAAGGGGCAGGGGACGAGCTCCTATAATTCACCCCTCCACTTT
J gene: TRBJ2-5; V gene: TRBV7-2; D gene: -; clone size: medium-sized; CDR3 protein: CASSFPTSGVETQYF; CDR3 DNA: TGTGCCAGCAGCTTTCCAACCTCGGGGGTGGAGACCCAGTACTTC
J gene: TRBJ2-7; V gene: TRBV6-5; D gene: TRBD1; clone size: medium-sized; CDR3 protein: CASSYSTQGDTEQYF; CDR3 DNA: TGTGCCAGCAGTTACTCGACCCAGGGGGACACCGAGCAGTACTTC
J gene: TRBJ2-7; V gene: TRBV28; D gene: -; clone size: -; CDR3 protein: CASSLSMGTSYEQYF; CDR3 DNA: TGTGCCAGCAGTTTATCCATGGGGACCTCCTACGAGCAGTACTTC
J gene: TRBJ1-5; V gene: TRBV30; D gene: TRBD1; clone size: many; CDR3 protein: CAWSHATGGNQPQHF; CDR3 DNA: TGTGCCTGGAGCCACGCGACAGGGGGCAATCAGCCCCAGCATTTT
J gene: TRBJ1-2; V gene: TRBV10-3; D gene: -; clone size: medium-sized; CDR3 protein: CAISEPRTAEEDGYTF; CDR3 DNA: TGTGCCATCAGTGAGCCGAGGACAGCAGAGGAAGATGGCTACACCTTC
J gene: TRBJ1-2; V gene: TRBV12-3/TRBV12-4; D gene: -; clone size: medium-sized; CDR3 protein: CASSLVVGNTNYGYTF; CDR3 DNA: TGTGCCAGCAGTTTGGTGGTCGGGAACACTAACTATGGCTACACCTTC